This T cell receptor (beta chain) is from a study of monozygotic twins with inflammatory bowel disease (dated by TCRdb to about 2019). About the full investigation: A total of about 28 monozygotic twin pairs were included in the full study, comprising nine German pairs (four IBD-concordant, five IBD-discordant) and 19 IBD-discordant Danish pairs. Within discordant pairs, disease-associated traits were sought mainly by comparing IBD patients with their genetically identical healthy co-twins. Each individual had, on average, about 151 000 unique TCRalpha sequences and 181 000 unique TCRbeta sequences available for analysis.

The library was made by 5' RACE. For each TCR library, around 4,000 ng of total RNA was used. For each sample, cDNA synthesis was carried out in eight separate reactions using SMARTScribe reverse transcriptase. During cDNA synthesis, unique molecular identifiers containing a 6-nucleotide sample barcode were introduced by template switching. Two nested PCRs of roughly 16 and 10 cycles amplified the TCRalpha and TCRbeta cDNA, and bead purification followed each PCR. Before amplification, the cDNA was treated with uracil DNA-glycosylase and purified using the QIAquick PCR purification kit. The second PCR added Illumina TruSeq-compatible adapters along with sample-specific barcodes. TapeStation and Qubit were used to check library quality and concentration, and roughly 5.5 ng of each library was pooled. Sequencing of pooled libraries was carried out on an Illumina HiSeq2500 single-index Rapid Run using 2 x 100 bp reads and custom sequencing primers. Concerning the study's data processing: MiGEC version 1.2.6 was used for UMI-based consensus assembly to correct PCR and sequencing errors. MiXCR version 2.1.1 was used for V(D)J alignment, clonotype assembly and CDR3 extraction. Gene usage, clonotype sharing and MAIT/NKT TCR abundance were normalised by analysing the top 1000, 10 000 and 20 000 clonotypes per sample. After downsampling to 27 000 UMIs, diversity was calculated as the inverse Simpson index using the vegan R package. Statistical testing used paired Mann-Whitney U tests on the discordant twin pairs and applied Benjamini-Hochberg correction for multiple testing. After TCRdb reprocessed the reads, each CDR3 protein sequence was kept as one row, without DNA. TCRdb, not the authors, supplied the V and J calls. This sample's records show approximately 390,000 distinct CDR3 sequences. The ten largest clones represent approximately 2.3% of the sample.

In the case of this clonotype: Its antigen is still unknown.

A roughly 2.6 ml peripheral blood sample was drawn into PAXgene tubes per donor and stored at -80°C. Total RNA was isolated from whole blood with the PAXgene blood miRNA kit on an automated QIAcube, without T cell sorting. Peripheral blood from monozygotic twin pairs, either concordant or discordant for inflammatory bowel disease, underwent deep TCRalpha and TCRbeta repertoire profiling that used unique molecular barcoding. Smoking habits were recorded for all twin pairs, and each individual was classified as a current, former or never smoker. Study-level results and caveats: Repertoire similarity did not differ between concordant and discordant twins, which could be due to limited statistical power. Because patients were on differing immunosuppressive treatments, the repertoires may have picked up extra background noise and inter-individual variability. No single strong signal or clonotype linked to IBD turned up in the results, so the idea that one exists was not supported. Compared with healthy twins, IBD patients shared fewer clonotypes with other individuals, and the difference was most pronounced in patients with signs of disease activity. Measured by the inverse Simpson index, TCRbeta repertoire diversity was lower in IBD patients than in their healthy co-twins. Different T cell subtypes could not be distinguished in the analysis.

Based on the germline V gene, the CDR1 and CDR2 sequences are SGHRS and YFSETQ. Including the terminal cysteine and phenylalanine, the CDR3 comprises 17 residues. No DNA was logged. Sequencing input: blood. The chain is made from TRBV5-1 and TRBJ2-2. This TCR came from a human donor with ulcerative colitis or Crohn's disease, or a healthy co-twin of an affected twin (not recorded which). This receptor has the CDR3 CASSDPVAGFATGELFF.